These T cell receptor beta chains were read from a single sample in a study of CD8 T cells in ankylosing spondylitis. TCRdb fed the 5' RACE reads into MiXCR, producing one record per CDR3 protein. Here the sample spans approximately 300,000 distinct CDR3 sequences, 8% being singletons. The sample was blood, either unsorted or a sorted T cell fraction (not recorded which). Receptors originate from a male donor with ankylosing spondylitis. CDR3s include the opening cysteine and the closing phenylalanine or tryptophan. D genes are given only for firm matches. Clone size, where shown, is once, few, many, or a class for clones that have expanded.

CDR3nt: TGCGCCAGCAGCTTGCCTCGGACTTACGAGCAGTACTTC
CDR3aa: CASSLPRTYEQYF
v_gene: TRBV5-1
abundance: many
d_gene: -
j_gene: TRBJ2-7

CDR3nt: TGCAGCGTTGGAGAAGGGCGGGAGCTGTTTTTT
CDR3aa: CSVGEGRELFF
v_gene: TRBV29-1
abundance: few
d_gene: -
j_gene: TRBJ2-2

CDR3nt: TGCAGTGCTAGACCCCAGGGTTACGAGCAGTACTTC
CDR3aa: CSARPQGYEQYF
v_gene: TRBV20-1
abundance: many
d_gene: -
j_gene: TRBJ2-7

CDR3nt: TGTGCCAGCAGTTCTTTCCAGCGGAACTACAATGAGCAGTTCTTC
CDR3aa: CASSSFQRNYNEQFF
v_gene: TRBV6-5
abundance: few
d_gene: -
j_gene: TRBJ2-1

CDR3nt: TGTGCCAGCAGTTGGCCGGGATCCTACGAGCAGTACTTC
CDR3aa: CASSWPGSYEQYF
v_gene: TRBV6-2/TRBV6-3
abundance: -
d_gene: -
j_gene: TRBJ2-7

CDR3nt: TGCAGTGCTAGAGATTGGGACAGGGGGCTCTCAGGCTCGGGCTACACCTTC
CDR3aa: CSARDWDRGLSGSGYTF
v_gene: TRBV20-1
abundance: -
d_gene: TRBD1
j_gene: TRBJ1-2

CDR3nt: TGCGCCAGCAGCTCAGCGACAGAAAGCACAGATACGCAGTATTTT
CDR3aa: CASSSATESTDTQYF
v_gene: TRBV5-1
abundance: few
d_gene: -
j_gene: TRBJ2-3

CDR3nt: TGTGCCAGCAGTACGGACAGGGCAAATGGCTACACCTTC
CDR3aa: CASSTDRANGYTF
v_gene: TRBV7-3
abundance: -
d_gene: TRBD1
j_gene: TRBJ1-2

CDR3nt: TGTGCCAGCAGTCGGGGTGTCGAGACCCAGTACTTC
CDR3aa: CASSRGVETQYF
v_gene: TRBV12-3/TRBV12-4
abundance: few
d_gene: -
j_gene: TRBJ2-5

CDR3nt: TGCAGTGCTAGAGATCTCACAGGGGGTAGGACAGATACGCAGTATTTT
CDR3aa: CSARDLTGGRTDTQYF
v_gene: TRBV20-1
abundance: -
d_gene: TRBD1
j_gene: TRBJ2-3

CDR3nt: TGTGCCAGCAGCTCCCTCTACCAGAGCTCCTACGAGCAGTACTTC
CDR3aa: CASSSLYQSSYEQYF
v_gene: TRBV7-2
abundance: -
d_gene: -
j_gene: TRBJ2-7

CDR3nt: TGTGCCACCAGACAAACTTCCAGGGATACGCAGTATTTT
CDR3aa: CATRQTSRDTQYF
v_gene: TRBV15
abundance: many
d_gene: -
j_gene: TRBJ2-3

CDR3nt: TGTGCCAGCAGCTTAGTGACGGACGAGCAGTACTTC
CDR3aa: CASSLVTDEQYF
v_gene: TRBV7-2
abundance: many
d_gene: -
j_gene: TRBJ2-7

CDR3nt: TGCGCCAGCAGCTTGGAGGGCAGGGAAGAGACCCAGTACTTC
CDR3aa: CASSLEGREETQYF
v_gene: TRBV5-1
abundance: -
d_gene: -
j_gene: TRBJ2-5

CDR3nt: TGTGCCAGCAGTTACTCGCGGCAGAGAGTCGAGCAGTACTTC
CDR3aa: CASSYSRQRVEQYF
v_gene: TRBV6-5
abundance: many
d_gene: -
j_gene: TRBJ2-7

CDR3nt: TGTGCCAGCAGCTCCCCCCAGGGTAGCGGGAGTGGCTATGAGCAGTTCTTC
CDR3aa: CASSSPQGSGSGYEQFF
v_gene: TRBV5-4
abundance: many
d_gene: TRBD2
j_gene: TRBJ2-1

CDR3nt: TGTGCCAGCAGGTTAGGGGGTAGCACTGAAGCTTTCTTT
CDR3aa: CASRLGGSTEAFF
v_gene: TRBV2
abundance: -
d_gene: -
j_gene: TRBJ1-1

CDR3nt: TGTGCCAGCAGCGCAGACAGGGGTCTCGACAATGAGCAGTTCTTC
CDR3aa: CASSADRGLDNEQFF
v_gene: TRBV7-9
abundance: -
d_gene: TRBD1
j_gene: TRBJ2-1

CDR3nt: TGTGCCAGCAGCCAGGGGATTGAAGCTTTCTTT
CDR3aa: CASSQGIEAFF
v_gene: TRBV3-1
abundance: -
d_gene: -
j_gene: TRBJ1-1

CDR3nt: TGTGCCAGCAGTGAATTTGCGGGCCCTCCCTACAATGAGCAGTTCTTC
CDR3aa: CASSEFAGPPYNEQFF
v_gene: TRBV6-1
abundance: few
d_gene: -
j_gene: TRBJ2-1

CDR3nt: TGTGCCATCAGTGATCGGGGGAGAAGCACAGATACGCAGTATTTT
CDR3aa: CAISDRGRSTDTQYF
v_gene: TRBV10-3
abundance: many
d_gene: -
j_gene: TRBJ2-3

CDR3nt: TGTGCCAGCAGCGTAGGAGCGGGGGGGGGGCGTGAGCAGTTCTTC
CDR3aa: CASSVGAGGGREQFF
v_gene: TRBV9
abundance: -
d_gene: TRBD2
j_gene: TRBJ2-1

CDR3nt: TGCAGCGTTGGCCCCACCGGGACGGGGGTGGGGGAGCTGTTTTTT
CDR3aa: CSVGPTGTGVGELFF
v_gene: TRBV29-1
abundance: many
d_gene: -
j_gene: TRBJ2-2

CDR3nt: TGCGCCAGCAGCTTGAATAGCGGGACCTACGAGCAGTACTTC
CDR3aa: CASSLNSGTYEQYF
v_gene: TRBV5-1
abundance: many
d_gene: TRBD2
j_gene: TRBJ2-7

CDR3nt: TGTGCCACCAGTGATCCAGGGCTTGAGCAGTTCTTC
CDR3aa: CATSDPGLEQFF
v_gene: TRBV24-1
abundance: few
d_gene: -
j_gene: TRBJ2-1

CDR3nt: TGCAGTGCTAGAGACCTAGCGGGATTGTACCAAGAGACCCAGTACTTC
CDR3aa: CSARDLAGLYQETQYF
v_gene: TRBV20-1
abundance: once
d_gene: TRBD2
j_gene: TRBJ2-5

CDR3nt: TGTGCCAGCAGCTTAGCGGGGGGCGAGAATCAGCCCCAGCATTTT
CDR3aa: CASSLAGGENQPQHF
v_gene: TRBV7-9
abundance: -
d_gene: -
j_gene: TRBJ1-5

CDR3nt: TGCAGTCCAAGGGCTAGCTATAGCTCCTACAATGAGCAGTTCTTC
CDR3aa: CSPRASYSSYNEQFF
v_gene: TRBV20-1
abundance: -
d_gene: -
j_gene: TRBJ2-1

CDR3nt: TGTGCCAGCAGCTTAACCGGGACTAGCGGGAGAGGGACCTACAATGAGCAGTTCTTC
CDR3aa: CASSLTGTSGRGTYNEQFF
v_gene: TRBV9
abundance: -
d_gene: TRBD2
j_gene: TRBJ2-1

CDR3nt: TGTGCCAGCAGCCCCGGGGCGTCGGGTCCCACCGGGGAGCTGTTTTTT
CDR3aa: CASSPGASGPTGELFF
v_gene: TRBV4-2
abundance: few
d_gene: -
j_gene: TRBJ2-2

CDR3nt: TGCGCCAGCAGCAATTTTCCGGGACAACGCTCCTACGAGCAGTACTTC
CDR3aa: CASSNFPGQRSYEQYF
v_gene: TRBV5-1
abundance: few
d_gene: -
j_gene: TRBJ2-7

CDR3nt: TGTGCCAGCATCAAGGACAGGGGGAACAATGAGCAGTTCTTC
CDR3aa: CASIKDRGNNEQFF
v_gene: TRBV6-1
abundance: few
d_gene: TRBD1
j_gene: TRBJ2-1

CDR3nt: TGTGCCACCAGCCATCGGGGGACAGGCGCTTACAATGAGCAGTTCTTC
CDR3aa: CATSHRGTGAYNEQFF
v_gene: TRBV24-1
abundance: -
d_gene: TRBD1
j_gene: TRBJ2-1

CDR3nt: TGTGCCAGCAGTGAATTTGGCAGGAACTATGGCTACACCTTC
CDR3aa: CASSEFGRNYGYTF
v_gene: TRBV25-1
abundance: many
d_gene: -
j_gene: TRBJ1-2

CDR3nt: TGTGCCAGCAGGGGGTTCGGCGGGTCATACAATGAGCAGTTCTTC
CDR3aa: CASRGFGGSYNEQFF
v_gene: TRBV2
abundance: few
d_gene: -
j_gene: TRBJ2-1

CDR3nt: TGTGCCAGCAGTTTCTGGGGGCGGGACACTGAAGCTTTCTTT
CDR3aa: CASSFWGRDTEAFF
v_gene: TRBV27
abundance: -
d_gene: -
j_gene: TRBJ1-1

CDR3nt: TGTGCCAGTATGGATCGGGGCCCTGGGGCCAACGTCCTGACTTTC
CDR3aa: CASMDRGPGANVLTF
v_gene: TRBV19
abundance: few
d_gene: -
j_gene: TRBJ2-6

CDR3nt: TGTGCCAGCAGTCCTTACTGGGACAGGGGGCGGAACGAGCAGTACTTC
CDR3aa: CASSPYWDRGRNEQYF
v_gene: TRBV12-3/TRBV12-4
abundance: -
d_gene: TRBD1
j_gene: TRBJ2-7

CDR3nt: TGTGCCAGCAACCTAGCGGGAGTTGAGACCCAGTACTTC
CDR3aa: CASNLAGVETQYF
v_gene: TRBV28
abundance: few
d_gene: TRBD2
j_gene: TRBJ2-5

CDR3nt: TGCAGCGTTGAAGTATCGGGGGCCCAAGAGACCCAGTACTTC
CDR3aa: CSVEVSGAQETQYF
v_gene: TRBV29-1
abundance: many
d_gene: -
j_gene: TRBJ2-5

CDR3nt: TGTGCCATCAGTCAAGGAAACTACGAGCAGTACTTC
CDR3aa: CAISQGNYEQYF
v_gene: TRBV10-3
abundance: -
d_gene: -
j_gene: TRBJ2-7

CDR3nt: TGCGCCAGCAGCTTGGCCGGGTCTAGCACTGAAGCTTTCTTT
CDR3aa: CASSLAGSSTEAFF
v_gene: TRBV5-1
abundance: few
d_gene: -
j_gene: TRBJ1-1

CDR3nt: TGTGCCAGCAGCCACCAGCCCAATGAGCAGTTCTTC
CDR3aa: CASSHQPNEQFF
v_gene: TRBV3-1
abundance: many
d_gene: -
j_gene: TRBJ2-1

CDR3nt: TGCAGCGTTGGTGGGACAGGACCAGATACGCAGTATTTT
CDR3aa: CSVGGTGPDTQYF
v_gene: TRBV29-1
abundance: -
d_gene: TRBD1
j_gene: TRBJ2-3

CDR3nt: TGTGCCAGCAGTCCTCAGGGTCCCTACGAGCAGTACTTC
CDR3aa: CASSPQGPYEQYF
v_gene: TRBV12-3/TRBV12-4
abundance: many
d_gene: -
j_gene: TRBJ2-7

CDR3nt: TGTGCCAGCATAGGGTTAGCCAAAAACATTCAGTACTTC
CDR3aa: CASIGLAKNIQYF
v_gene: TRBV28
abundance: few
d_gene: -
j_gene: TRBJ2-4

CDR3nt: TGTGCCAGCAGCTCGGTAGGGTATGGCTACACCTTC
CDR3aa: CASSSVGYGYTF
v_gene: TRBV7-2
abundance: many
d_gene: -
j_gene: TRBJ1-2